The 3 T cell receptor beta chains below were found in one sample sequenced in a study of blood T cell repertoires in COVID-19. The method was immunoSEQ multiplex PCR; TCRdb's version includes in-frame clones alone and lacks a portion of them. The sample carries some 47,000 clones, roughly 82% recorded once. Input material: peripheral blood. All receptors come from a woman aged 55-75 years with acute or convalescent COVID-19.

The gene calls are TRBV28 and TRBJ2-3; TRBD1 agrees at 8 bases. Germline lookup yields CDR1 MDHEN and CDR2 SYDVKM. The CDR3 totals 15 residues. V lost 6 bases and J lost 2; bases outside the gene matches: 7. Here the CDR3 reads CASRETGGTTDTQYF. CDR3 nucleotides: TGTGCCAGCAGGGAAACAGGGGGTACCACAGATACGCAGTATTTT.

The chain joins TRBV7-9 to TRBJ1-2, with D tentatively TRBD1 (5 bases). The germline CDR1 and CDR2 sequences are SEHNR and FQNEAQ (reference sequence). The CDR3 is 14 amino acids. Trimming removed 5 bases at V and 3 bases at J, with 13 bases between. The CDR3 nucleotides are TGTGCCAGCAGCCGTGGGGGGAGGGACTATGGCTACACCTTC. Its translation: CASSRGGRDYGYTF.

The chain recombines TRBV5-6 with TRBJ1-2, with D unresolved. V was shortened by 2 bases and J by 2 bases, with 7 bases between the two germline ends. The germline gives CDR1 SGHDT, CDR2 YYEEEE. The CDR3 runs to 13 residues. The CDR3 reads CASSFPLNYGYTF. CDR3 bases: TGTGCCAGCAGCTTTCCACTCAACTATGGCTACACCTTC.